This is a list of T cell receptor beta chains from one sample in a study of shared clonotypes between healthy human individuals. TCRdb's table, derived via immunoSEQ multiplex PCR, lists solely in-frame clones and lacks some. The sample has some 2.1 million clones, about 95% seen once. The specimen sequenced was naive CD8+ T cells sorted from blood. The receptor source for this set is a man aged 18 to 35 in good health. Each CDR3 is given with its conserved first and last residue. Each record gives: V gene, J gene, clone size, CDR3 protein. Not all rows give a size; the values are once, few, many and, for expanded clones, a class.

V gene: TRBV15; J gene: TRBJ2-7; clone size: .; CDR3 protein: CATPVNRPLRKYF
V gene: TRBV18; J gene: TRBJ2-5; clone size: .; CDR3 protein: CASSPDREYQETQYF
V gene: TRBV28; J gene: TRBJ1-5; clone size: .; CDR3 protein: CASSGGLLSYSNQPQHF
V gene: TRBV19; J gene: TRBJ2-1; clone size: .; CDR3 protein: CASRHSDRGPYNEQFF
V gene: TRBV9; J gene: TRBJ2-7; clone size: .; CDR3 protein: CASSPGWGKRQYF
V gene: TRBV7-6; J gene: TRBJ2-3; clone size: .; CDR3 protein: CASSPEGGPTDTQYF
V gene: TRBV7-6; J gene: TRBJ1-1; clone size: .; CDR3 protein: CASSPRTEPGTEAFF
V gene: TRBV28; J gene: TRBJ2-5; clone size: .; CDR3 protein: CASSTGDTRLAGGWETQYF
V gene: TRBV13; J gene: TRBJ2-7; clone size: .; CDR3 protein: CASSLEGNYEQYF
V gene: TRBV5-4; J gene: TRBJ2-7; clone size: .; CDR3 protein: CASSGGSGGYEQYF
V gene: TRBV7-9; J gene: TRBJ1-4; clone size: .; CDR3 protein: CASSSHISEKLFF
V gene: TRBV28; J gene: TRBJ2-7; clone size: once; CDR3 protein: CATRRLAGPPGNEQYF
V gene: TRBV4-3; J gene: TRBJ2-6; clone size: .; CDR3 protein: CASSHFGQGATGANVLTF
V gene: TRBV7-2; J gene: TRBJ2-7; clone size: .; CDR3 protein: CASSPFAGSYEQYF
V gene: TRBV5-6; J gene: TRBJ2-7; clone size: .; CDR3 protein: CASSLSPFSGGPYEQYF
V gene: TRBV11-2; J gene: TRBJ2-5; clone size: .; CDR3 protein: CASRALERETQYF
V gene: TRBV7-3; J gene: TRBJ2-5; clone size: .; CDR3 protein: CASSQGSGNQETQYF
V gene: TRBV12-5; J gene: TRBJ1-2; clone size: .; CDR3 protein: CASAPGVSYGYTF
V gene: TRBV6-5; J gene: TRBJ1-1; clone size: .; CDR3 protein: CASSYGGPGTEAFF
V gene: TRBV13; J gene: TRBJ2-1; clone size: .; CDR3 protein: CASSSTGTATYNEQFF
V gene: TRBV13; J gene: TRBJ2-7; clone size: .; CDR3 protein: CASSPGLAGSYEQYF
V gene: TRBV29-1; J gene: TRBJ2-1; clone size: .; CDR3 protein: CSSELGVQGTGAYNEQFF
V gene: TRBV9; J gene: TRBJ1-2; clone size: .; CDR3 protein: CASSVQGGAAGYTF
V gene: TRBV18; J gene: TRBJ1-4; clone size: .; CDR3 protein: CASSPPGSPGGNEKLFF
V gene: TRBV5-4; J gene: TRBJ2-7; clone size: .; CDR3 protein: CASSIGAWGVAVGHYEQYF